A selection of T cell receptor beta chains follows, all from one sample in a study of blood T cell repertoires in COVID-19. Profiled with immunoSEQ multiplex PCR; TCRdb holds only in-frame clones, not every one. The sample records about 97,000 clones, about nine tenths being singletons. Sequencing was carried out using peripheral blood. The receptors here all came from a man in his 60s with acute or convalescent COVID-19. Both conserved end residues are part of each CDR3. Fields, in order: J gene, D gene, clone size, V gene, CDR3 DNA, CDR3 protein. A D gene is named only where the DNA matches it firmly. Not every row has a clone size; where given, it reads once, few, many or a size class.

>TRBJ2-7|TRBD1|.|TRBV10-3
TGTGCCATCAGTGACCCGGGACAGCCCGCTAGCTCCTACGAGCAGTACTTC
CAISDPGQPASSYEQYF
>TRBJ1-2|.|.|TRBV5-1
TGCGCCAGCAGCTTGGAAGCAGGCCGCTATGGCTACACCTTC
CASSLEAGRYGYTF
>TRBJ1-2|.|.|TRBV15
TGTGCCACCAGCAGAGTGTCAGGGGAACATGACTATGGCTACACCTTC
CATSRVSGEHDYGYTF
>TRBJ2-1|.|.|TRBV7-8
TGTGCCAGCAGCCCGAAGAACACCCCTGTCTACAATGAGCAGTTCTTC
CASSPKNTPVYNEQFF
>TRBJ1-1|.|.|TRBV30
TGTGCCTGGAGTGTAGGGGGGGGGACTGAAGCTTTCTTT
CAWSVGGGTEAFF
>TRBJ1-1|TRBD1|once|TRBV7-9
TGTGCCAGCAGCCAGGGACAGGGGGCGAACACTGAAGTTTTCTTT
CASSQGQGANTEVFF
>TRBJ1-1|.|.|TRBV6-5
TGTGCCAGCAGTTACGGAGGCGGTATGAACACTGAAGCTTTCTTT
CASSYGGGMNTEAFF
>TRBJ2-3|.|.|TRBV7-9
TGTGCCATCAATACACCAACAGATACGCAGTATTTT
CAINTPTDTQYF
>TRBJ1-4|.|.|TRBV19
TGTGCCAGTAGCCCCCGGGGGTTAACTAATGAAAAACTGTTTTTT
CASSPRGLTNEKLFF
>TRBJ2-4|TRBD2|.|TRBV7-2
TGTGCCAGCAGCTTAGAACCCGGGGACTACCCGAGGAAGCGCAACATTCAGTACTTC
CASSLEPGDYPRKRNIQYF
>TRBJ2-1|.|.|TRBV5-4
TGTGCCAGCAGCCGACCGGACAGAATTCTCGGTGAGCAGTTCTTC
CASSRPDRILGEQFF
>TRBJ2-5|.|.|TRBV5-4
TGTGCCAGCCGAAGGGGATCTCCGGGAGAGACCCAGTACTTC
CASRRGSPGETQYF
>TRBJ1-2|.|.|TRBV5-1
TGCGCCAGCAGCTCAGGACAGACCAACTATGGCTACACCTTC
CASSSGQTNYGYTF
>TRBJ2-6|TRBD1|.|TRBV12-5
TGTGCTAGTGGCCCCCCGGGACAGGGCTCTGAGGCCAACGTCCTGACTTTC
CASGPPGQGSEANVLTF
>TRBJ1-3|.|.|TRBV30
TGTGCCTGCAGTGCAGGTAGCTCTGGAAACACCATATATTTT
CACSAGSSGNTIYF
>TRBJ1-6|TRBD1|.|TRBV19
TGTGCCAGTAGTGGGGACAGGGCCGGTTCACCCCTCCACTTT
CASSGDRAGSPLHF
>TRBJ1-5|TRBD1|.|TRBV2
TGTGCCAGCACTGCAGGGACAGGGGTGCAGCCCCAGCATTTT
CASTAGTGVQPQHF
>TRBJ2-4|TRBD2|.|TRBV10-3
TGTGCCATAGGGACTAGCGGGGGTTTAGCCAAAAACATTCAGTACTTC
CAIGTSGGLAKNIQYF
>TRBJ2-5|TRBD1|.|TRBV6-5
TGTGCCAGCAGTTACTTCGGGACAGCCAAGGAGACCCAGTACTTC
CASSYFGTAKETQYF
>TRBJ2-5|TRBD2|.|TRBV6-1
TGTGCCAGCAGTGAAGTTCGGGAGGTAGGGGAGACCCAGTACTTC
CASSEVREVGETQYF
>TRBJ2-3|.|.|TRBV12-5
TGTGCTAGTGCCCTCCATGGGAGAGATACGCAGTATTTT
CASALHGRDTQYF
>TRBJ1-1|TRBD1|.|TRBV7-8
TGTGCCAGCAGCCCGCAGGGACAGTTGGTTTTAGAAGCTTTCTTT
CASSPQGQLVLEAFF
>TRBJ1-4|.|few|TRBV7-8
TGTGCCAGCAGCTTCAGCAGGAATGAAAAACTGTTTTTT
CASSFSRNEKLFF
>TRBJ1-1|.|.|TRBV6-5
TGTGCCAGCAGTTACAGAACAGTAGACACTGAAGCTTTCTTT
CASSYRTVDTEAFF
>TRBJ2-7|TRBD2|.|TRBV6-5
TGTGCCAGCAGTCGCGGGGGGGTGAACTCCTACGAGCAGTACTTC
CASSRGGVNSYEQYF
>TRBJ1-2|.|few|TRBV6-5
TGTGCCAGCAGTTACTCCTCGGGTTTGCTTGGCTACACCTTC
CASSYSSGLLGYTF
>TRBJ1-4|.|.|TRBV7-8
TGTGCCAGCAGCTTGTTACAGGGTTATAATGAAAAACTGTTTTTT
CASSLLQGYNEKLFF
>TRBJ1-3|.|.|TRBV7-9
TGTGCCAGCAGCTTATCGGCAACCGCGAGGGGAAACACCATATATTTT
CASSLSATARGNTIYF
>TRBJ2-1|.|.|TRBV20-1
TGCAGTGCTACAGGGGATTATGAGCAGTTCTTC
CSATGDYEQFF
>TRBJ1-2|.|.|TRBV30
TGTGCCTGCCTGACAGGAGGCTATGGCTACACCTTC
CACLTGGYGYTF
>TRBJ2-1|TRBD1|.|TRBV2
TGTGCCAGCAGTGGGGGACAGCGACTATTCTCCTACAATGAGCAGTTCTTC
CASSGGQRLFSYNEQFF
>TRBJ2-7|.|.|TRBV27
TGTGCCAGCATCCCGTCACAGGGTAACGAGCAGTACTTC
CASIPSQGNEQYF
>TRBJ1-5|.|.|TRBV2
TGTGCCAGCAGTGAAAGGAGGGCAGGGTATTATCAGCCCCAGCATTTT
CASSERRAGYYQPQHF
>TRBJ2-5|.|.|TRBV5-4
TGTGCCAGCAGCGGGACCGAATGGAAGACCAGGGGGGCCGAGGAGACCCAGTACTTC
CASSGTEWKTRGAEETQYF
>TRBJ1-6|TRBD1|.|TRBV19
TGTGCCAGTAAGCAGGGGGTAGGTTCACCCCTCCACTTT
CASKQGVGSPLHF
>TRBJ2-5|.|.|TRBV12-5
TGTGCTAGTGGTTTGGGGGACGGGGGACAAGAGACCCAGTACTTC
CASGLGDGGQETQYF
>TRBJ2-5|TRBD1|.|TRBV11-3
TGTGCCAGCAGCTTGGGACAGGGGTTATTAGAGACCCAGTACTTC
CASSLGQGLLETQYF
>TRBJ1-6|TRBD1|.|TRBV2
TGTGCCAGCAGTAAAACATCGGGGACAGGCTTACTGAGCTCCTATAATTCACCCCTCCACTTT
CASSKTSGTGLLSSYNSPLHF
>TRBJ2-5|TRBD2|.|TRBV6-5
TGTGCCAGCAGCTCACCCGGGGGGGAGACCCAGTACTTC
CASSSPGGETQYF
>TRBJ1-3|.|.|TRBV3-1/TRBV3-2
TGTGCCAGCAGTTCACAGGGCAGGTGGACTGGAAACACCATATATTTT
CASSSQGRWTGNTIYF
>TRBJ1-2|.|.|TRBV5-4
TGTGCCAGCAGCTTGGGGGGGCAGGCAGGGGACTATGGCTACACCTTC
CASSLGGQAGDYGYTF
>TRBJ1-6|.|.|TRBV10-3
TGTGCCATCAGTAGCAGGGGCCAGTATTCACCCCTCCACTTT
CAISSRGQYSPLHF
>TRBJ1-1|TRBD1|.|TRBV10-3
TGTGCCATCAGGGACAGGATCACTGAAGCTTTCTTT
CAIRDRITEAFF
>TRBJ1-2|.|.|TRBV15
TGTGCCACCAGCAGAGGGGGCAGTAACTATGGCTACACCTTC
CATSRGGSNYGYTF
>TRBJ2-7|.|few|TRBV3-1/TRBV3-2
TGTGCCAGCAGCCAAGGGGCTTCCTACGAGCAGTACTTC
CASSQGASYEQYF
>TRBJ1-4|.|.|TRBV6-5
TGTGCCAGCAGGGATGGGGGGACTAATGAAAAACTGTTTTTT
CASRDGGTNEKLFF
>TRBJ1-6|TRBD1|.|TRBV2
TGTGCCAGCAAAACAGGGGGCCATAATTCACCCCTCCACTTT
CASKTGGHNSPLHF
>TRBJ1-6|.|.|TRBV5-1
TGCGCCAGCAGCGGGGCATCGGGACTGGGTTCACCCCTCCACTTT
CASSGASGLGSPLHF
>TRBJ2-3|TRBD2|.|TRBV29-1
TGCAGCGTTTATAGCGGGGGGTTGAGCACAGATACGCAGTATTTT
CSVYSGGLSTDTQYF
>TRBJ2-5|.|.|TRBV19
TGTGCCAGTAAAGGGGGACCCACGGCGTCGTCGGAGACCCAGTACTTC
CASKGGPTASSETQYF
>TRBJ2-7|.|few|TRBV6-6
TGTGCCAGCAGTTACAGGACAGAAGGGGCCTACGAGCAGTACTTC
CASSYRTEGAYEQYF
>TRBJ1-1|.|.|TRBV5-1
TGCGCCAGCAGCTTCAGGATAGGGGACACTGAAGCTTTCTTT
CASSFRIGDTEAFF